This is a list of T cell receptor beta chains from one sample in a study of Graves' ophthalmopathy and Graves' hyperthyroidism. TCRdb analysed the multiplex PCR reads with MiXCR anew, one entry per CDR3 protein. The sample yields under 200,000 distinct CDR3 sequences, more than 30% seen once. What was sequenced was peripheral blood. The receptors shown here come from a woman aged 40 to 50 with Graves' ophthalmopathy. CDR3s include the opening cysteine and the closing phenylalanine or tryptophan. The D gene is left open where the match is weak. The size of a clone is reported for some rows only, either as once, few or many, or as a class for expanded clones.

clone_size	v_call	d_call	j_call	cdr3_length	cdr3_aa	cdr3_nt
-	TRBV27	TRBD1	TRBJ1-1	13	CASRPGQGTEAFF	TGTGCCAGCAGACCGGGACAGGGCACTGAAGCTTTCTTT
-	TRBV6-2/TRBV6-3	-	TRBJ1-2	13	CASSYSKVYGYTF	TGTGCCAGCAGTTACTCTAAAGTTTATGGCTACACCTTC
many	TRBV28	TRBD1	TRBJ2-5	14	CASSATGLPETQYF	TGTGCCAGCAGCGCGACAGGGCTTCCAGAGACCCAGTACTTC
many	TRBV6-1	-	TRBJ2-5	17	CASSEARGTYRQETQYF	TGTGCCAGCAGTGAAGCCCGAGGGACGTACAGACAAGAGACCCAGTACTTC
many	TRBV19	-	TRBJ2-5	13	CASSITASETQYF	TGTGCCAGTAGTATAACGGCGTCCGAGACCCAGTACTTC
many	TRBV27	-	TRBJ2-2	16	CASSLGWETGGGELFF	TGTGCCAGCAGTTTAGGTTGGGAAACGGGCGGCGGGGAGCTGTTTTTT
many	TRBV11-3	-	TRBJ2-7	15	CASSLAGGSVYEQYF	TGTGCCAGCAGCTTGGCAGGCGGATCGGTGTACGAGCAGTACTTC
many	TRBV20-1	-	TRBJ2-5	12	CSAPTSSETQYF	TGCAGTGCTCCCACTAGCTCGGAGACCCAGTACTTC
-	TRBV10-3	TRBD1	TRBJ2-5	14	CAIRGGQGEETQYF	TGTGCCATCAGGGGGGGACAGGGAGAAGAGACCCAGTACTTC
many	TRBV6-5	TRBD2	TRBJ2-7	12	CASRGGSYEQYF	TGTGCCAGCAGGGGGGGGAGTTACGAGCAGTACTTC
-	TRBV19	-	TRBJ2-5	15	CASSTPGPLGETQYF	TGTGCCAGTAGTACGCCGGGACCCCTGGGAGAGACCCAGTACTTC
few	TRBV6-5	-	TRBJ1-1	15	CASSYTPLRNTEAFF	TGTGCCAGCAGTTATACCCCCCTCCGGAACACTGAAGCTTTCTTT
many	TRBV11-2	-	TRBJ2-4	11	CASSSEAIQYF	TGTGCCAGCAGCTCGGAAGCAATTCAGTACTTC
-	TRBV7-2	-	TRBJ1-2	14	CASSLRAAPYGYTF	TGTGCCAGCAGTCTCAGGGCAGCCCCCTATGGCTACACCTTC
-	TRBV6-5	-	TRBJ2-7	15	CASSYYGFSSYEQYF	TGTGCCAGCAGTTACTATGGGTTTAGTTCCTACGAGCAGTACTTC
-	TRBV6-1	-	TRBJ1-2	13	CASSAAVLYGYTF	TGTGCCAGCAGTGCGGCAGTGCTCTATGGCTACACCTTC
many	TRBV6-5	TRBD1	TRBJ1-5	14	CASSSGQDVQPQHF	TGTGCCAGCAGTTCCGGACAGGACGTTCAGCCCCAGCATTTT
few	TRBV7-2	TRBD2	TRBJ2-7	13	CASSFSGGLEQYF	TGTGCCAGCAGTTTTAGCGGGGGGCTCGAGCAGTACTTC
many	TRBV14	-	TRBJ2-5	15	CASSPGRRTGETQYF	TGTGCCAGCAGCCCCGGCAGGAGGACGGGAGAGACCCAGTACTTC
-	TRBV28	-	TRBJ1-2	13	CASRVQVGYGYTF	TGTGCCAGCAGAGTCCAGGTTGGATATGGCTACACCTTC
-	TRBV12-3/TRBV12-4	-	TRBJ1-1	16	CASSYSTRDLNTEVFF	TGTGCCAGCAGTTACTCCACCAGGGACCTGAACACTGAAGTTTTCTTT
many	TRBV6-1	-	TRBJ1-5	13	CASSGDFNQPQHF	TGTGCCAGCAGTGGCGACTTCAATCAGCCCCAGCATTTT